A selection of T cell receptor beta chains follows, all from one sample in a study of blood T cell repertoires in COVID-19. Here immunoSEQ multiplex PCR was the method, and the copy in TCRdb shows in-frame clones only, minus some. The sample consists of more than 75,000 clones, 70% to 85% of them appearing once. The sequencing input was peripheral blood. These receptors were obtained from a man in his sixties with acute or convalescent COVID-19. The CDR3 runs from the conserved cysteine through the conserved F or W. Each record gives: D gene, J gene, clone size, V gene, CDR3 DNA, CDR3 protein. A D gene is named only where the DNA matches it firmly. Only part of the rows carry a size: once, few, many, or a class if the clone is expanded.

-	TRBJ2-7	-	TRBV7-8	TGTGCCAGCAGCTTAGGGGAAAACAGGGTCTACGAGCAGTACTTC	CASSLGENRVYEQYF
-	TRBJ1-2	-	TRBV29-1	TGCAGCGTGCAAACAGGGTTTAACTATGGCTACACCTTC	CSVQTGFNYGYTF
TRBD2	TRBJ2-1	-	TRBV7-9	TGTGCCAAAGGGGCTAGCGGGGGAAATGAGCAGTTCTTC	CAKGASGGNEQFF
-	TRBJ1-1	-	TRBV12-5	TGTGCTAGTGGCCTCCCGACAGGACACACTGAAGCTTTCTTT	CASGLPTGHTEAFF
-	TRBJ1-1	-	TRBV7-2	TGTGCCAGCAGCTTTAAGCTTACTGAAGCTTTCTTT	CASSFKLTEAFF
-	TRBJ2-3	-	TRBV5-4	TGTGCCAGCAGGAACCCGACGCAGGGAAATACGCAGTATTTT	CASRNPTQGNTQYF
TRBD2	TRBJ2-1	-	TRBV7-9	TGTGCCATCCCGGGACTAGCGGGTTCCACGGTGGTCTTC	CAIPGLAGSTVVF
-	TRBJ1-5	-	TRBV28	TGTGCCAGCAGTTCCCTGTCGGGAAGCAATCAGCCCCAGCATTTT	CASSSLSGSNQPQHF
-	TRBJ1-1	once	TRBV11-2	TGTGCCAGCAGCTTTAGAAGTGAAGCTTTCTTT	CASSFRSEAFF
-	TRBJ1-4	-	TRBV18	TGTGCCAGCTCACGTGACTTGTCGAACCTTAATGAAAAACTGTTTTTT	CASSRDLSNLNEKLFF
-	TRBJ1-3	-	TRBV6-5	TGTGCCAGCATCCCGGTGTCCCTGTCTGGAAACACCATATATTTT	CASIPVSLSGNTIYF
TRBD2	TRBJ2-5	-	TRBV7-2	TGTGCCAGCAGCGGGACTAGCTTGGGAGAGACCCAGTACTTC	CASSGTSLGETQYF
-	TRBJ1-4	-	TRBV4-2	TGTGCCAGCAGCCAGCTCTCCGGGGGAGATAGTGAAAAACTGTTTTTT	CASSQLSGGDSEKLFF
-	TRBJ2-2	-	TRBV5-1	TGCGCCAGCAGCTTTTATCCAGGGAACACCGGGGAGCTGTTTTTT	CASSFYPGNTGELFF
-	TRBJ1-1	once	TRBV5-1	TGCGCCAGCAGCAGGGGAACAGCGAACACTGAAGCTTTCTTT	CASSRGTANTEAFF
TRBD1	TRBJ2-5	-	TRBV7-8	TGTGCCAGCAGCTTAGCGTTCGGGACAGGGTATTCGGAGACCCAGTACTTC	CASSLAFGTGYSETQYF
TRBD1	TRBJ1-3	-	TRBV6-5	TGTGCCAGCAGTTACGGACAGGGCTCTGGAAACACCATATATTTT	CASSYGQGSGNTIYF
-	TRBJ1-1	-	TRBV28	TGTGCCAGCAGTTTGGGTGCGGGGAGGGTTGCGTCGGGTATGAACACTGAAGCTTTCTTT	CASSLGAGRVASGMNTEAFF
TRBD1	TRBJ1-1	once	TRBV28	TGTGCCAGCAGTTTACCGACAGGGGCCATGAACACTGAAGCTTTCTTT	CASSLPTGAMNTEAFF
-	TRBJ1-1	few	TRBV9	TGTGCCAGCAGTGGAGGGGACTTTGAAGCTTTCTTT	CASSGGDFEAFF
TRBD1	TRBJ1-1	-	TRBV29-1	TGCAGCGTTGAAAGGGCAGGGGGTGCCACTGAAGCTTTCTTT	CSVERAGGATEAFF
TRBD1	TRBJ2-1	-	TRBV27	TGTGCCAGCAGTTTCCGGGACAGGGGATCCTACAGTGAGCAGTTCTTC	CASSFRDRGSYSEQFF
-	TRBJ2-7	-	TRBV6-2/TRBV6-3	TGTGCCAGCAGTTACCGGTGGGCCTGGGAGCAGTACTTC	CASSYRWAWEQYF
TRBD1	TRBJ2-3	-	TRBV19	TGTGCCAGTAGTATAGGAGGGGGCTCGGATACGCAGTATTTT	CASSIGGGSDTQYF
TRBD2	TRBJ2-3	-	TRBV27	TGTGCCAGCTGGCGACTAGCGGGGGAAGGCACAGATACGCAGTATTTT	CASWRLAGEGTDTQYF
-	TRBJ1-1	once	TRBV6-5	TGTGCCAGCAGTTACTCGATCCGGACAGCGTGGGAAGCTTTCTTT	CASSYSIRTAWEAFF
-	TRBJ2-5	once	TRBV2	TGTGCCAGCAGTGACGGGGAGACCCAGTACTTC	CASSDGETQYF
-	TRBJ1-5	few	TRBV28	TGTGCCAGCAGTAGGGGAAACCAGCCCCAGCATTTT	CASSRGNQPQHF
-	TRBJ2-5	-	TRBV6-5	TGTGCCAGCAGTTACGGTAGCTCGCGAGAGACCCAGTACTTC	CASSYGSSRETQYF
-	TRBJ2-5	-	TRBV19	TGTGCCAGTAGTATAGATCTTGTACAGCAAGAGACCCAGTACTTC	CASSIDLVQQETQYF
-	TRBJ2-7	-	TRBV28	TGTGCCAGCACCACCAACCGGGGATACGCCTACGAGCAGTACTTC	CASTTNRGYAYEQYF